This TCR beta chain emerged from a study of tumor-infiltrating lymphocytes in localized non-small cell lung cancer. Study-level background: Several tumor histologies, both smoking statuses, and some post-neoadjuvant chemotherapy samples were included.

The CDR3 extends over 14 amino acids. Germline V lookup: CDR1 MNHNY, CDR2 SVGAGI (reference sequence). The V end lost 4 bases, the J end lost 3 bases, and 13 bases lay between the germline ends. A word on this clone: What it binds is not known.

Notes on the study in general: Tumors had more T cell infiltration than uninvolved lung, per TCRbeta sequencing and CD3 counts. Tumor T-cell fraction was not associated with recurrence-free survival. Not all patients were TCR sequenced, owing to tissue quantity.

The table came from immunoSEQ multiplex PCR; TCRdb's copy has only in-frame clones and leaves some out. The sample records over 15,000 clones, almost 70% being singletons. This clonotype originated in a human donor with non-small cell lung cancer. The genes are TRBV6-6 and TRBJ2-7; the D gene is possibly TRBD1 (6 bases). The specimen was lung tumor tissue. The CDR3 spells CASSSTRGIYEQYF. In DNA, the CDR3 is TGTGCCAGCAGTTCGACGAGGGGGATCTACGAGCAGTACTTC.